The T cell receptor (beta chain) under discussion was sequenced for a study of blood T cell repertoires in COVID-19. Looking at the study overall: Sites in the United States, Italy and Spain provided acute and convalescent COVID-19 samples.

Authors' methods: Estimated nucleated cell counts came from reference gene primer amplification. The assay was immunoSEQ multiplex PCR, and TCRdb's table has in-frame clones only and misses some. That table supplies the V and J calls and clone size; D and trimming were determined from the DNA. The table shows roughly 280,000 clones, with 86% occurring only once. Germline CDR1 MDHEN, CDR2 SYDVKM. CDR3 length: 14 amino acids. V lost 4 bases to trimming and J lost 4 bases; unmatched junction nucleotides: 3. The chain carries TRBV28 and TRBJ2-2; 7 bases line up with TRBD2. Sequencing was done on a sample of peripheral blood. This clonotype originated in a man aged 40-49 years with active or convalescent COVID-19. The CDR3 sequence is CASSYPGGTGELFF. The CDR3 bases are TGTGCCAGCAGTTATCCGGGAGGCACCGGGGAGCTGTTTTTT. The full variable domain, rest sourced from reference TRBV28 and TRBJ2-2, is DVKVTQSSRYLVKRTGEKVFLECVQDMDHENMFWYRQDPGLGLRLIYFSYDVKMKEKGDIPEGYSVSREKKERFSLILESASTNQTSMYLCASSYPGGTGELFFGEGSRLTVL.